Listed below are T cell receptor beta chains from one sample, sequenced in a study of identical twins. TCRdb called the 5' RACE reads again in MiXCR, with one record for every CDR3 protein. Among more than 1.5 million distinct CDR3 sequences listed, less than 40% were seen once. The sample consisted of cord blood. Receptors were obtained from a newborn girl in good health. Each CDR3 is given with its conserved first and last residue. D genes are given only for firm matches. Clone size, where shown, is once, few, many, or a class for clones that have expanded.

- | - | TRBJ2-5 | TRBV2 | CASSDRRVQETQYF | TGTGCCAGCAGTGATCGGAGGGTCCAAGAGACCCAGTACTTC
- | - | TRBJ1-6 | TRBV5-1 | CASSLEGHNSPLHF | TGCGCCAGCAGCTTGGAGGGGCATAATTCACCCCTCCACTTT
TRBD2 | few | TRBJ2-3 | TRBV20-1 | CRATSGRRDTQYF | TGCAGGGCGACTAGCGGGAGAAGGGATACGCAGTATTTT
- | few | TRBJ2-4 | TRBV28 | CASSLAGPSPLAKNIQYF | TGTGCCAGCAGTTTGGCGGGCCCGTCCCCTCTAGCCAAAAACATTCAGTACTTC
TRBD2 | few | TRBJ2-7 | TRBV2 | CASRNGGGFYEQYF | TGTGCCAGCAGGAATGGCGGGGGGTTCTACGAGCAGTACTTC
TRBD1 | - | TRBJ1-1 | TRBV20-1 | CSAAGGLNTEAFF | TGCAGTGCGGCAGGGGGCTTGAACACTGAAGCTTTCTTT
TRBD1 | - | TRBJ2-1 | TRBV12-3/TRBV12-4 | CASSSTGQGAYRLYNEQFF | TGTGCCAGCAGTTCCACGGGACAGGGGGCCTACCGACTCTACAATGAGCAGTTCTTC
- | many | TRBJ2-1 | TRBV10-3 | CAISVVGQRSFDNEQFF | TGTGCCATCAGTGTCGTTGGTCAGAGGTCCTTCGACAATGAGCAGTTCTTC
- | - | TRBJ1-4 | TRBV2 | CASSKRRFATNEKLFF | TGTGCCAGCAGTAAGCGTAGGTTTGCAACTAATGAAAAACTGTTTTTT
- | few | TRBJ1-2 | TRBV4-1 | CASSQLPGQENYGYTF | TGCGCCAGCAGCCAACTGCCGGGACAAGAGAACTATGGCTACACCTTC
- | few | TRBJ2-3 | TRBV3-1 | CASVGGLRADTQYF | TGTGCCAGCGTGGGAGGACTACGGGCAGATACGCAGTATTTT
TRBD1 | - | TRBJ2-7 | TRBV27 | CASSRGTAPSYEQYF | TGTGCCAGCAGCAGGGGGACAGCCCCCTCCTACGAGCAGTACTTC
- | few | TRBJ1-5 | TRBV10-3 | CAISESIDHPQHF | TGTGCCATCAGTGAGTCGATAGATCACCCCCAGCATTTT
TRBD2 | few | TRBJ2-7 | TRBV27 | CASSLSASGGQEQYF | TGTGCCAGCAGTTTATCCGCTAGCGGGGGGCAAGAGCAGTACTTC
- | few | TRBJ1-5 | TRBV7-9 | CASSLGPGSNQPQHF | TGTGCCAGCAGCTTAGGACCGGGTAGCAATCAGCCCCAGCATTTT
- | - | TRBJ2-1 | TRBV2 | CASSDVSNEQFF | TGTGCCAGCAGTGACGTATCCAATGAGCAGTTCTTC
- | - | TRBJ1-4 | TRBV20-1 | CSARLGANEKLFF | TGCAGTGCCAGGCTAGGGGCTAATGAAAAACTGTTTTTT
- | - | TRBJ2-1 | TRBV12-5 | CASGNGTMVEQFF | TGTGCTAGTGGGAACGGGACAATGGTTGAGCAGTTCTTC
- | - | TRBJ1-5 | TRBV6-6 | CASSDRGGGNQPQHF | TGTGCCAGCAGTGACCGGGGAGGGGGCAATCAGCCCCAGCATTTT
TRBD1 | few | TRBJ1-2 | TRBV28 | CASSFGGLRTGEDGYTF | TGTGCCAGCAGTTTTGGGGGTCTGCGGACAGGGGAGGATGGCTACACCTTC
- | - | TRBJ2-1 | TRBV3-1 | CASSQAILRGDEQFF | TGTGCCAGCAGCCAAGCAATCCTTAGGGGGGATGAGCAGTTCTTC
- | - | TRBJ2-3 | TRBV6-1 | CASSETGFTQYF | TGTGCCAGCAGTGAAACAGGATTTACGCAGTATTTT
- | few | TRBJ2-4 | TRBV5-1 | CASSLTSIIRGEEAKNIQYF | TGCGCCAGCAGCTTGACATCTATTATAAGGGGCGAAGAAGCCAAAAACATTCAGTACTTC
TRBD2 | few | TRBJ2-3 | TRBV6-6 | CASRSSRGGDSTDTQYF | TGTGCCAGCAGGAGTTCTCGGGGGGGGGATTCCACAGATACGCAGTATTTT
TRBD2 | few | TRBJ2-1 | TRBV27 | CASSLVSGISYNEQFF | TGTGCCAGCAGCCTTGTTAGCGGGATCTCCTACAATGAGCAGTTCTTC
TRBD2 | - | TRBJ2-3 | TRBV6-1 | CASSLREGPADTQYF | TGTGCCAGCAGTTTGCGGGAGGGCCCAGCAGATACGCAGTATTTT
- | - | TRBJ2-1 | TRBV24-1 | CATSRQGGDEQFF | TGTGCCACCAGCCGCCAGGGCGGCGATGAGCAGTTCTTC
TRBD2 | - | TRBJ2-7 | TRBV7-2 | CASSVSSGSRYEQYF | TGTGCCAGCAGCGTATCTAGCGGGAGTAGGTACGAGCAGTACTTC
TRBD2 | - | TRBJ2-5 | TRBV20-1 | CSARSSGRGETQYF | TGCAGTGCTAGATCTAGCGGGAGGGGGGAGACCCAGTACTTC
- | few | TRBJ1-3 | TRBV20-1 | CSARARVSGNTIYF | TGCAGTGCTAGAGCCAGGGTCTCTGGAAACACCATATATTTT
- | - | TRBJ1-6 | TRBV6-6 | CASKGHQHNSPLHF | TGTGCCAGCAAGGGACACCAACATAATTCACCCCTCCACTTT
- | - | TRBJ1-2 | TRBV20-1 | CSASYEMGYGYTF | TGCAGTGCTAGTTACGAAATGGGGTATGGCTACACCTTC
TRBD1 | few | TRBJ1-2 | TRBV7-2 | CASSLAGTGALSGYTF | TGTGCCAGCAGCTTAGCTGGGACAGGGGCACTTAGTGGCTACACCTTC
- | many | TRBJ2-6 | TRBV14 | CASSPIFSGANVLTF | TGTGCCAGCAGCCCCATCTTCTCTGGGGCCAACGTCCTGACTTTC
- | few | TRBJ1-4 | TRBV20-1 | CSARGDSSTNEKLFF | TGCAGTGCTAGAGGCGACAGCTCAACTAATGAAAAACTGTTTTTT
- | few | TRBJ2-4 | TRBV3-1 | CASSQDRGGLVKNIQYF | TGTGCCAGCAGCCAAGACCGAGGGGGTTTGGTCAAAAACATTCAGTACTTC
TRBD2 | few | TRBJ2-7 | TRBV28 | CASSLSLAGVREQYF | TGTGCCAGCAGTTTAAGCCTAGCGGGAGTCCGCGAGCAGTACTTC
TRBD2 | - | TRBJ2-1 | TRBV5-1 | CASSLVTSGGNEQFF | TGCGCCAGCAGCTTGGTTACTAGCGGGGGCAATGAGCAGTTCTTC
- | few | TRBJ1-2 | TRBV3-1 | CASSQGHSNYGYTF | TGTGCCAGCAGCCAAGGTCACAGTAACTATGGCTACACCTTC
TRBD2 | - | TRBJ2-1 | TRBV6-2/TRBV6-3 | CASSDLAGGVNEQFF | TGTGCCAGCAGCGATCTAGCGGGAGGAGTCAATGAGCAGTTCTTC
TRBD2 | few | TRBJ2-1 | TRBV6-6 | CASSYESGGAYNEQFF | TGTGCCAGCAGTTACGAAAGCGGGGGGGCCTACAATGAGCAGTTCTTC
TRBD2 | - | TRBJ2-1 | TRBV4-2 | CASSPKTSGVYNEQFF | TGTGCCAGCAGCCCGAAGACTAGCGGGGTCTACAATGAGCAGTTCTTC
TRBD1 | - | TRBJ1-2 | TRBV16 | CASSQVGQGYGYTF | TGTGCCAGCAGCCAAGTGGGACAGGGTTATGGCTACACCTTC
- | many | TRBJ1-2 | TRBV25-1 | CASSESRDYGYTF | TGTGCCAGCAGTGAATCCCGGGACTATGGCTACACCTTC
TRBD1 | few | TRBJ2-5 | TRBV28 | CASSQKRTGRFQETQYF | TGTGCCAGCAGTCAAAAAAGGACAGGGCGCTTCCAAGAGACCCAGTACTTC
- | - | TRBJ1-6 | TRBV6-6 | CASSRPGQGNSPLHF | TGTGCCAGCAGCCGACCGGGACAAGGGAATTCACCCCTCCACTTT
- | few | TRBJ2-3 | TRBV12-3/TRBV12-4 | CASRAQLTDTQYF | TGTGCCAGCAGAGCTCAACTGACAGATACGCAGTATTTT
- | few | TRBJ2-3 | TRBV9 | CASSAQGSTDTQYF | TGTGCCAGCAGCGCCCAGGGGAGCACAGATACGCAGTATTTT
- | - | TRBJ2-1 | TRBV27 | CASSFLIAEETQFF | TGTGCCAGCAGTTTTTTGATAGCTGAGGAGACCCAGTTCTTC
- | - | TRBJ1-4 | TRBV5-6 | CASSTMGAREKLFF | TGTGCCAGCAGTACAATGGGGGCTAGGGAAAAACTGTTTTTT
- | few | TRBJ1-2 | TRBV7-9 | CASSLGADRFYGYTF | TGTGCCAGCAGCTTAGGCGCGGACAGATTCTATGGCTACACCTTC
TRBD1 | few | TRBJ1-2 | TRBV7-2 | CASSLVRDRNYGYTF | TGTGCCAGCAGCTTAGTCAGGGACAGAAACTATGGCTACACCTTC
- | few | TRBJ2-5 | TRBV29-1 | CSVVAGLKQYF | TGCAGCGTTGTTGCGGGTCTCAAGCAGTACTTC
- | few | TRBJ2-5 | TRBV25-1 | CASSEFRLVETQYF | TGTGCCAGCAGTGAATTTCGCTTAGTAGAGACCCAGTACTTC
TRBD2 | few | TRBJ2-7 | TRBV10-3 | CAISDQLAGVYEQYF | TGTGCCATCAGCGACCAACTAGCGGGAGTCTACGAGCAGTACTTC
- | - | TRBJ1-2 | TRBV12-3/TRBV12-4 | CASSMDGMGTYGYTF | TGTGCCAGCAGTATGGACGGTATGGGGACCTATGGCTACACCTTC
TRBD1 | - | TRBJ1-1 | TRBV12-5 | CASGLITGTGGTEAFF | TGTGCTAGTGGTTTGATAACCGGGACAGGGGGCACTGAAGCTTTCTTT